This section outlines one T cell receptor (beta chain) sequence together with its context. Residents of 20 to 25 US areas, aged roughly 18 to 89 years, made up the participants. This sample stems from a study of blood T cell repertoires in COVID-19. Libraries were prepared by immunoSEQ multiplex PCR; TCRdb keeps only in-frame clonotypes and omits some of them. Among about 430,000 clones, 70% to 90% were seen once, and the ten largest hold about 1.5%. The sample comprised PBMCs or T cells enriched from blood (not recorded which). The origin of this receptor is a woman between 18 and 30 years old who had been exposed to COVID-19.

CDR3 nucleotide sequence: TGTGCCACCGGGGTCGCGGGAGCTCCGTACAATGAGCAGTTCTTC. Translated, it gives CATGVAGAPYNEQFF. The genes are TRBV15 and TRBJ2-1; TRBD2 agrees at 7 bases. The J segment lost 4 bases and the V segment lost 8 bases, leaving 11 bases of the junction unmatched. The CDR3 spans 15 residues. Germline CDR1 and CDR2: LNHNV and YYDKDF (reference sequence).